Described below is a single T cell receptor beta chain sequence and its context. Antigen: not known. All of the isolated RNA was reverse transcribed, so expressed TCRB transcripts were sequenced. Approximately 3.6 million reads were obtained on average from naive, central memory and regulatory T cell samples. Libraries were prepared by immunoSEQ multiplex PCR; TCRdb keeps only in-frame clonotypes and omits some of them. This table has 100,000 to 150,000 clones, about 18% appearing once. The data were obtained in a study of beta chain features in type 1 diabetes. Via the markers CD45RO/CCR7/CD25/CD127/CD95/CD27, stem cell-like memory, regulatory, central memory and naive CD4+ cells were sorted. General observations from the study: Within each of all four CD4+ subsets, Type 1 diabetes patients had TCRB CDR3s that were moderately but significantly shorter. These data did not resolve whether HLA type affects TCRB rearrangement. High TCR expression in some cells could lead to their over-representation in cDNA sequencing.

Trimming stripped 4 bases from V and 5 bases from J, with 12 bases between. Germline V gene lookup returns CDR1 MGHRA and CDR2 YSYEKL. CDR3 length: 14 residues. The chain recombines TRBV4-1 with TRBJ1-5; D is uncertain. This TCR came from a man between 18 and 35 years old with type 1 diabetes. Specimen: central memory CD4+ T cells from blood. CDR3 protein: CASSPSFGDQPQHF. CDR3 nucleotide sequence: TGCGCCAGCAGCCCCTCCTTCGGGGATCAGCCCCAGCATTTT.